Each of the 26 T cell receptor beta chains below was sequenced from the same sample in a study of shared clonotypes between healthy human individuals. Some clones are missing from TCRdb's copy, which holds only in-frame ones; the method was immunoSEQ multiplex PCR. The sample includes roughly 2 million clones, around 95% of them seen just once. Sequencing was done on a sample of naive CD4+ T cells sorted from blood. Subset indicated: CD45RA+ positively selected. The receptor source for this set is a man between 18 and 29 years old in good health.

The chain links TRBV5-5 to TRBJ2-7, with 7 nucleotides matching TRBD1. Unmatched junction bases numbered 14, after V lost 4 bases and J lost 4 bases. The CDR3 loop spans 16 amino acids. Germline V gives CDR1 SGHKS, CDR2 YYEKEE (reference sequence). The chain's CDR3 is CASSRDDRVIGYEQYF. The CDR3 nucleotides read TGTGCCAGCAGCCGAGACGACAGGGTTATAGGATACGAGCAGTACTTC.

The chain is built from TRBV9 and TRBJ2-7, with 7 nucleotides matching TRBD1. Looked up from germline, CDR1 is SGDLS and CDR2 is YYNGEE. This CDR3 contains 13 residues. The J segment lost 3 bases and the V segment lost 4 bases, leaving 4 bases of the junction unmatched. The CDR3 nucleotides are TGTGCCAGCAGCCCCCGGACAGGCTACGAGCAGTACTTC. Protein product: CASSPRTGYEQYF. Supplemented by reference TRBV9 and TRBJ2-7, the full variable domain reads DSGVTQTPKHLITATGQRVTLRCSPRSGDLSVYWYQQSLDQGLQFLIQYYNGEERAKGNILERFSAQQFPDLHSELNLSSLELGDSALYFCASSPRTGYEQYFGPGTRLTVT.

This clone was detected only once. The rearrangement links TRBV5-1 to TRBJ2-1; 14 bases agree with TRBD2. Germline V gives CDR1 SGHRS, CDR2 YFSETQ. J gave up 0 bases and V 6 bases, and 8 bases lay outside the gene matches. CDR3 length equals 18 residues. CDR3 region: CASTWGLAGATSYNEQFF. CDR3 coding DNA: TGCGCCAGCACCTGGGGACTAGCGGGAGCGACCTCCTACAATGAGCAGTTCTTC.

V is TRBV2 and J is TRBJ2-5; possibly TRBD2 for D (7 bases). The germline gives CDR1 SNHLY, CDR2 FYNNEI. V was clipped by 4 bases and J by 5 bases, with 11 bases between them. The CDR3 has 13 amino acids. CDR3 sequence: CASSVRGRETQYF. DNA for the CDR3: TGTGCCAGCAGTGTGCGGGGGCGGGAGACCCAGTACTTC.

The rearrangement joins TRBV5-5 to TRBJ2-7; 9 bases are a match to TRBD1. Trimming removed 0 bases from V and 2 bases from J; junction bases left unmatched: 3. The CDR3 sequence is 15 residues long. Germline V CDR1 and CDR2: SGHKS, YYEKEE (reference sequence). Here the CDR3 reads CASSLVDRGAYEQYF. The CDR3 DNA reads TGTGCCAGCAGCTTGGTGGACAGGGGCGCCTACGAGCAGTACTTC.

This chain uses TRBV11-3 with TRBJ2-5; 9 nucleotides match TRBD2. V was pared by 5 bases and J by 4 bases, with 14 bases of the junction left unmatched. This CDR3 has 17 residues. Germline loops: CDR1 SGHNT, CDR2 YENEEA. The CDR3, as DNA: TGTGCCAGCAGCCTTCTCTTAGCGGGAGAATTCGGAGAGACCCAGTACTTC. It codes for CASSLLLAGEFGETQYF.

V gene TRBV30 combines with J gene TRBJ1-6; weak D call: TRBD1 (5 bases). V lost 3 bases, J lost 0 bases, and 15 bases lay in between. Germline V gives CDR1 GTSNPN, CDR2 SVGIG (reference sequence). The CDR3 has 17 residues. The CDR3 sequence: CAWRRSGGGSYNSPLHF. CDR3 DNA: TGTGCCTGGAGGCGATCCGGGGGAGGCTCCTATAATTCACCCCTCCACTTT. Full variable domain (rest looked up from reference TRBV30 and TRBJ1-6): SQTIHQWPATLVQPVGSPLSLECTVEGTSNPNLYWYRQAAGRGLQLLFYSVGIGQISSEVPQNLSASRPQDRQFILSSKKLLLSDSGFYLCAWRRSGGGSYNSPLHFGNGTRLTVT.

The chain uses TRBV6-1 and TRBJ1-1; possibly TRBD1 for D (5 bases). The CDR3 is made up of 14 amino acids. Germline V CDR1 and CDR2: MNHNS, SASEGT. Trimming took 5 bases from V and 0 from J, leaving 10 bases between them. CDR3 nucleotides: TGTGCCAGCAGTCGGGACGGAATGAACACTGAAGCTTTCTTT. Its protein product is CASSRDGMNTEAFF.

The sample holds one count of this clone. The V call is TRBV5-6, the J call TRBJ1-1; the D is unclear. Germline CDR1 is SGHDT and CDR2 is YYEEEE. Trimming cost V 4 bases and J 6 bases, with 10 bases left between them. The CDR3 extends over 12 amino acids. CDR3 sequence reads: CASSRLTAEAFF. CDR3 DNA: TGTGCCAGCAGCCGCCTGACGGCTGAAGCTTTCTTT.

V and J are TRBV18 and TRBJ1-6; 10 bases match TRBD1. CDR3 length: 14 residues. J gave up 9 bases and V 5 bases, and 4 bases lay outside the gene matches. Germline CDR1 is KGHSH and CDR2 is LQKENI. CDR3 protein: CASSAGTGVSPLHF. CDR3 sequence (DNA): TGTGCCAGCTCAGCCGGGACAGGGGTTTCACCCCTCCACTTT.

This clone was counted between two and nine times. CDR3 amino acids: CASRGQMGTPLHF. For the CDR3, the DNA is TGTGCCAGCAGGGGACAGATGGGGACACCCCTCCACTTT. J is TRBJ1-6 and V is TRBV28, with TRBD1 matching over 7 bases. The junction had 7 bases not matched to a gene; V was cut back by 6 bases and J by 11 bases. Germline CDR1 is MDHEN and CDR2 is SYDVKM. This CDR3 region has 13 residues.

Written as DNA, the CDR3 is TGTGCCAGCAGCCCCCAGGGTCAGGGCCTGGAGCAGTACTTC. Encoded protein: CASSPQGQGLEQYF. The J gene is TRBJ2-7, the V gene TRBV9; D is perhaps TRBD1 (5 bases). With 4 bases removed from V and 7 bases from J, the gap between germline ends came to 18 bases. This CDR3 contains 14 residues. CDR1 and CDR2 (germline): SGDLS, YYNGEE.

The chain links TRBV18 to TRBJ2-4, with TRBD1 matching 8 bases. This CDR3 is built from 16 residues. V was pared by 0 bases and J by 2 bases, with 3 bases of the junction left unmatched. Germline CDR1 is KGHSH and CDR2 is LQKENI. The CDR3 DNA is TGTGCCAGCTCACCACCGAACAGGGGGTCCAAAAACATTCAGTACTTC. Amino acids: CASSPPNRGSKNIQYF. Full variable domain (missing parts from reference TRBV18 and TRBJ2-4): NAGVMQNPRHLVRRRGQEARLRCSPMKGHSHVYWYRQLPEEGLKFMVYLQKENIIDESGMPKERFSAEFPKEGPSILRIQQVVRGDSAAYFCASSPPNRGSKNIQYFGAGTRLSVL.

V is TRBV18 and J is TRBJ2-7; 9 nucleotides agree with TRBD1. Germline CDR1 reads KGHSH; CDR2 reads LQKENI. The CDR3 extends over 16 amino acids. V was clipped by 2 bases and J by 1 base; unmatched bases: 6. The CDR3 bases are TGTGCCAGCTCACCATGGGGGACAGGGTGGTCCTACGAGCAGTACTTC. Translating gives CASSPWGTGWSYEQYF. Looking up the rest from reference TRBV18 and TRBJ2-7 gives the full variable domain: NAGVMQNPRHLVRRRGQEARLRCSPMKGHSHVYWYRQLPEEGLKFMVYLQKENIIDESGMPKERFSAEFPKEGPSILRIQQVVRGDSAAYFCASSPWGTGWSYEQYFGPGTRLTVT.

This sequence joins TRBV6-1 and TRBJ1-5; D is unresolved. This CDR3 has 16 amino acids. CDR1 MNHNS and CDR2 SASEGT come from the germline V gene. Trimming took 2 bases from V and 6 from J, leaving 17 bases between them. The CDR3 nucleotides read TGTGCCAGCAGTGAAAGGGCGGCAGCGGTGGGTCAGCCCCAGCATTTT. Protein: CASSERAAAVGQPQHF.

The genes are TRBV5-5 and TRBJ2-5; tentative D call: TRBD1 (5 bases). There are 14 residues in the CDR3. V was clipped by 0 bases and J by 5 bases, with 11 bases between them. Germline CDR1 is SGHKS and CDR2 is YYEKEE (reference sequence). The chain's CDR3 is CASSLGRVEETQYF. CDR3 DNA sequence: TGTGCCAGCAGCTTGGGCAGGGTGGAGGAGACCCAGTACTTC.

As to this clone: The sample contains more than one DNA sequence encoding this CDR3. V is TRBV5-1 and J is TRBJ2-7; possible D gene TRBD2, 6 bases. The germline gives CDR1 SGHRS, CDR2 YFSETQ. Trimming removed 0 bases from V and 2 bases from J, with 9 bases in between. The CDR3 consists of 14 residues. CDR3 in amino acids: CASSLAGGPYEQYF. The CDR3 nucleotides read TGCGCCAGCAGCTTGGCCGGGGGTCCCTACGAGCAGTACTTC. Full variable domain (rest looked up from reference TRBV5-1 and TRBJ2-7): KAGVTQTPRYLIKTRGQQVTLSCSPISGHRSVSWYQQTPGQGLQFLFEYFSETQRNKGNFPGRFSGRQFSNSRSEMNVSTLELGDSALYLCASSLAGGPYEQYFGPGTRLTVT.

CDR3 amino acids: CASRATGTGGETQYF. The CDR3 DNA reads as TGTGCCAGCAGGGCCACCGGGACAGGAGGGGAGACCCAGTACTTC. The rearrangement uses TRBV2 and TRBJ2-5, with 8 bases matching TRBD1. Trimming removed 6 bases from V and 5 bases from J; junction bases left unmatched: 11. This CDR3 region has 15 residues. Germline V gene lookup returns CDR1 SNHLY and CDR2 FYNNEI. Variable domain in full (rest from reference TRBV2 and TRBJ2-5): EPEVTQTPSHQVTQMGQEVILRCVPISNHLYFYWYRQILGQKVEFLVSFYNNEISEKSEIFDDQFSVERPDGSNFTLKIRSTKLEDSAMYFCASRATGTGGETQYFGPGTRLLVL.

Only a few counts were recorded for this clone. The chain links TRBV18 to TRBJ2-7; TRBD2 is a possible D gene (5 bases). The length of the CDR3 is 14 residues. CDR1 and CDR2 from the germline V gene are KGHSH and LQKENI. With 6 bases removed from V and 6 bases from J, the gap between germline ends came to 18 bases. CDR3 region: CASSLREGRGEQYF. CDR3 nucleotides: TGTGCCAGCTCCCTCCGAGAGGGAAGAGGCGAGCAGTACTTC.

A word on this clone: Other DNA sequences in this specimen translate into the identical CDR3. The chain couples TRBV7-2 to TRBJ2-7, with 9 bases matching TRBD1. The J segment lost 2 bases and the V segment lost 4 bases, leaving 3 bases of the junction unmatched. The germline CDR1 and CDR2 sequences are SGHTA and FQGNSA. This CDR3 region has 14 residues. This CDR3 reads CASSSGQGPYEQYF. The DNA for the CDR3 is TGTGCCAGCAGCTCGGGACAGGGCCCCTACGAGCAGTACTTC.

The V gene is TRBV2, the J gene TRBJ2-7, with 11 bases identical to TRBD1. Per the germline V gene, CDR1 is SNHLY and CDR2 is FYNNEI. With V trimmed by 6 bases and J by 2 bases, 3 bases remained unmatched. This CDR3 comprises 14 residues. The CDR3 DNA is TGTGCCAGCAGGGGACAGGGGGTCACCTACGAGCAGTACTTC. Residues: CASRGQGVTYEQYF.

This clone was seen just once. The chain combines TRBV19 with TRBJ2-5, with TRBD2 identical over 9 bases. The CDR3 contains 15 residues. V was clipped by 6 bases and J by 4 bases; unmatched bases: 9. Germline-derived CDR1 and CDR2 are LNHDA and SQIVND (reference sequence). CDR3 nucleotide sequence: TGTGCCAGTAGCCGCGGACTAGCGAGTCCAGAGACCCAGTACTTC. It specifies CASSRGLASPETQYF.

The V call is TRBV18, the J call TRBJ2-7; the D is unclear. Germline lookup yields CDR1 KGHSH and CDR2 LQKENI. CDR3 length equals 15 residues. V lost 0 bases, J lost 5 bases, and 14 bases lay in between. CDR3 sequence (DNA): TGTGCCAGCTCACCACCCACTCCCCCCCGCCACGAGCAGTACTTC. Amino acids: CASSPPTPPRHEQYF.

The chain links TRBV19 to TRBJ1-6; tentative D call: TRBD1 (5 bases). V gave up 5 bases and J gave up 10 bases, with 21 bases separating them. Germline loops: CDR1 LNHDA, CDR2 SQIVND (reference sequence). The CDR3 sequence is 16 residues long. CDR3 residues: CASSPRDGGWVSPLHF. In DNA form, the CDR3 reads TGTGCCAGTAGTCCCCGGGACGGCGGTTGGGTGTCACCCCTCCACTTT.

The genes are TRBV5-4 and TRBJ1-3; weak D call: TRBD1 (5 bases). The CDR3 consists of 15 residues. The V and J ends lost 3 bases and 0 bases respectively, with 10 bases between them. The V gene's germline CDR1 is SGHNT and CDR2 YYREEE (reference sequence). The CDR3 sequence is CASSWGRNSGNTIYF. In DNA, the CDR3 is TGTGCCAGCAGCTGGGGACGGAACTCTGGAAACACCATATATTTT.

The chain has TRBV19 and TRBJ1-2; 7 nucleotides line up with TRBD1. Germline values: CDR1 LNHDA, CDR2 SQIVND (reference sequence). The CDR3 length is 15 residues. Germline trimming cut 3 bases from V and 4 bases from J; bases unmatched to any gene: 8. The CDR3 DNA follows: TGTGCCAGTAGTATCACGGGACAGACGAGCTATGGCTACACCTTC. Protein product: CASSITGQTSYGYTF.